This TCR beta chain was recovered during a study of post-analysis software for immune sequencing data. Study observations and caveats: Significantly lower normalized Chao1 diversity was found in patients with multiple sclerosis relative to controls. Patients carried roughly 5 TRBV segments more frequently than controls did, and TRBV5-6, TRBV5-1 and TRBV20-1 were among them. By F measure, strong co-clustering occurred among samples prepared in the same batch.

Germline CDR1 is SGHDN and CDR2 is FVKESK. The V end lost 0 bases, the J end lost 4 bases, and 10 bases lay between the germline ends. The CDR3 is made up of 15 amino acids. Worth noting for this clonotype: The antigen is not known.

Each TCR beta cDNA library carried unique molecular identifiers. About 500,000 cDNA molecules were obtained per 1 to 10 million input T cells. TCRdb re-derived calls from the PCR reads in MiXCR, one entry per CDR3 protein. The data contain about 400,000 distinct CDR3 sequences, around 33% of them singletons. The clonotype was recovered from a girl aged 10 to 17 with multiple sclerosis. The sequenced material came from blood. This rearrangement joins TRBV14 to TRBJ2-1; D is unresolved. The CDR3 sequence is CASSQDWSEYNEQFF. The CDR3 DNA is TGTGCCAGCAGCCAAGATTGGTCAGAATACAATGAGCAGTTCTTC.